The clone carrying this T cell receptor beta chain is large in the sample. Its antigen is not identified. Amplification of TRBV12-4/TRBJ1-2 clonotypes used adaptor-ligated barcode primers. TCRdb re-called the multiplex PCR reads with MiXCR, one entry per CDR3 protein. This table holds about 480 distinct CDR3 sequences, over 4.5% found once. Study-wide results and caveats: Tumor memory CD4+ T cell TCR gene usage was found to cluster with blood and lymph node memory CD4+ cells and with lymph node naive CD4+ cells. Naive CD4+ cells shared around an eighth of tumor Treg sequences. Tumor Tregs overlapped most with tumor, then blood, naive CD4+ cells.

Treg sorting used a CD4+CD25+CD127-/low gate. This CDR3 is 11 amino acids long. V was trimmed by 2 bases and J by 6 bases, leaving 4 bases between them. Sequencing used Tregs sorted from blood. The sequence was obtained from a female donor with breast cancer. The chain carries TRBV12-3 or TRBV12-4 and TRBJ1-2, with D unclear. This CDR3 reads CASSLYHGYTF. DNA for the CDR3: TGTGCCAGCAGTTTATATCATGGCTACACCTTC.